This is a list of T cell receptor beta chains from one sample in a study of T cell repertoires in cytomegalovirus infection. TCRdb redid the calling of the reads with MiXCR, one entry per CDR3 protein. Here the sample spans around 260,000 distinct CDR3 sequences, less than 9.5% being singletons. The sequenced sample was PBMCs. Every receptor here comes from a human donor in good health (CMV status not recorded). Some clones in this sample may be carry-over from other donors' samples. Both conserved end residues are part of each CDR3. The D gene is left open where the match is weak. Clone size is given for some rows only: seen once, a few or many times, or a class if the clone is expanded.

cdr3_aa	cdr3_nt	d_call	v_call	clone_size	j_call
CASKAGGNTEAFF	TGTGCCAGCAAGGCTGGTGGGAACACTGAAGCTTTCTTT	NA	TRBV2	NA	TRBJ1-1
CASSWTPGQTKTNEKLFF	TGTGCCAGCAGTTGGACGCCGGGACAGACTAAGACTAATGAAAAACTGTTTTTT	TRBD1	TRBV7-2	many	TRBJ1-4
CASSQDSAGSSYNEQFF	TGCGCCAGCAGCCAAGATTCGGCAGGGAGCTCCTACAATGAGCAGTTCTTC	NA	TRBV4-1	many	TRBJ2-1
CASSHGTANRNKLFF	TGTGCCAGCAGCCATGGGACAGCAAATAGAAACAAACTGTTTTTT	TRBD1	TRBV7-2	many	TRBJ1-4
CASRRLAGVNEQFF	TGTGCCAGCAGGAGACTAGCGGGAGTCAATGAGCAGTTCTTC	TRBD2	TRBV7-2	many	TRBJ2-1
CASSLGGLTSRDTQYF	TGTGCCAGCAGCTTAGGGGGGTTGACATCGAGAGATACGCAGTATTTT	NA	TRBV7-2	many	TRBJ2-3
CASSLAEALQANYGYTF	TGTGCCAGCAGCTTAGCGGAGGCTTTACAGGCTAACTATGGCTACACCTTC	NA	TRBV7-8	many	TRBJ1-2
CATSRDLKETQYF	TGTGCCACCAGCAGAGATTTAAAAGAGACCCAGTACTTC	NA	TRBV15	many	TRBJ2-5
CASSLGGFINSNQPQHF	TGTGCCAGCAGCTTGGGCGGTTTTATTAATAGCAATCAGCCCCAGCATTTT	NA	TRBV5-6	many	TRBJ1-5
CATYRDSNQPQHF	TGTGCCACCTACAGGGACAGCAATCAGCCCCAGCATTTT	NA	TRBV6-1	NA	TRBJ1-5
CAWQAGRPSYEQYF	TGTGCCTGGCAGGCCGGGCGTCCTTCCTACGAGCAGTACTTC	NA	TRBV30	few	TRBJ2-7
CSARGIHNEQFF	TGCAGTGCTAGGGGGATCCACAATGAGCAGTTCTTC	NA	TRBV20-1	NA	TRBJ2-1
CASREGLNTEAFF	TGCGCCAGCAGGGAGGGGCTGAACACTGAAGCTTTCTTT	NA	TRBV4-1	NA	TRBJ1-1
CASSLLSGGNNEQFF	TGTGCCAGCAGTTTATTGAGTGGGGGAAACAATGAGCAGTTCTTC	NA	TRBV27	many	TRBJ2-1
CASRRGVNTGELFF	TGTGCCAGCAGGCGGGGGGTGAACACCGGGGAGCTGTTTTTT	TRBD2	TRBV6-8	many	TRBJ2-2
CASLWTGAAYEQYF	TGTGCCAGCCTTTGGACAGGGGCGGCCTACGAGCAGTACTTC	TRBD1	TRBV2	many	TRBJ2-7